The 29 T cell receptor beta chains below all came from one sample that was sequenced in a study of tumor-infiltrating lymphocytes in oesophageal squamous cell carcinoma. MiXCR, applied by TCRdb to the PCR reads, yields one record per CDR3 protein. The sample records 20,000 to 25,000 distinct CDR3 sequences, about 34% being singletons. Material: esophageal tumor tissue. The source of these receptors is a male donor with esophageal squamous cell carcinoma.

At least ten counts were recorded for this clonotype. J is TRBJ2-5 and V is TRBV10-2; 8 nucleotides agree with TRBD1. J was trimmed by 1 base and V by 6 bases; bases with no gene match: 1. Germline CDR1 and CDR2: WSHSY and SAAADI. The CDR3 spans 13 residues. CDR3 coding DNA: TGCGCCAGCAGCAGGGGGCCCCAAGAGACCCAGTACTTC. Translated, it gives CASSRGPQETQYF.

This rearrangement joins TRBV7-2 to TRBJ1-2; D might be TRBD1 (5 bases). V was pared by 3 bases and J by 5 bases, with 7 bases between. CDR3 length: 12 residues. Germline CDR1 is SGHTA and CDR2 is FQGNSA. CDR3 in DNA: TGTGCCAGCAGCTTGGGACCTTATGGCTACACCTTC. This sequence encodes CASSLGPYGYTF. The full variable domain, with the rest looked up from reference TRBV7-2 and TRBJ1-2, is GAGVSQSPSNKVTEKGKDVELRCDPISGHTALYWYRQSLGQGLEFLIYFQGNSAPDKSGLPSDRFSAERTGGSVSTLTIQRTQQEDSAVYLCASSLGPYGYTFGSGTRLTVV.

CDR3 in DNA: TGTGCCAGCAGCTTAAGGGAAAAGCAAGAGACCCAGTACTTC. This gives the protein CASSLREKQETQYF. The chain is built from TRBV7-3 and TRBJ2-5; D uncertain. V lost 1 base to trimming and J lost 2 bases, with 8 bases between them. Germline CDR1 reads SGHTA; CDR2 reads FQGTGA. The CDR3 is 14 residues long.

The V gene is TRBV7-2, the J gene TRBJ2-7, with TRBD2 identical over 12 bases. The DNA end favors TRBJ2-1, so the J call may be wrong. This CDR3 spans 16 amino acids. CDR1 is SGHTA, CDR2 FQGNSA, per germline. CDR3 amino acids: CASSLVTSGRFAEQFF. CDR3 DNA: TGTGCCAGCAGCTTAGTGACTAGCGGGAGATTCGCTGAGCAGTTCTTC.

This clonotype was seen many times. The chain uses TRBV7-8 and TRBJ2-1, with 7 bases identical to TRBD1. Unmatched junction bases numbered 3, after V lost 5 bases and J lost 5 bases. Germline CDR1 SGHVS, CDR2 FQNEAQ. The CDR3 totals 13 residues. This chain's CDR3 is CASSVDRDNEQFF. In DNA, the CDR3 is TGTGCCAGCAGCGTCGACAGGGACAATGAGCAGTTCTTC.

This clonotype showed up many times. The chain is built from TRBV6-1 and TRBJ1-6; 9 positions match TRBD1. CDR1 is MNHNS and CDR2 is SASEGT in the germline V gene. V shed 6 bases, J shed 1 base, and the junction held 7 bases outside the gene matches. This CDR3 has 17 residues. The CDR3: CASRGGQGDSYNSPLHF. CDR3 nucleotides: TGTGCCAGCAGAGGGGGACAGGGAGATTCCTATAATTCACCCCTCCACTTT.

This clonotype appeared many times. This chain links TRBV11-2 with TRBJ2-3, with 9 nucleotides matching TRBD2. Losses at the gene ends were 3 bases for V and 4 bases for J; bases not matched to a gene: 11. The CDR3 spans 17 residues. Per germline, CDR1 SGHAT and CDR2 FQNNGV. CDR3 DNA sequence: TGTGCCAGCAGCTTCCGTGGCGGGAGGGGGAACGCAGATACGCAGTATTTT. The encoded protein is CASSFRGGRGNADTQYF.

In the case of this clonotype: At one end, the junction sequence differs from germline, possibly due to a read error. This chain connects TRBV7-2 to TRBJ2-1; 7 bases fit TRBD1. Germline CDR1 reads SGHTA; CDR2 reads FQGNSA. CDR3 length equals 15 residues. In DNA, the CDR3 is TGTGCCAGCAACTCGATGACAGGGAGCAATTCACCCCTCCACTTC. Translating gives CASNSMTGSNSPLHF. The entire variable domain, with the rest obtained from reference TRBV7-2 and TRBJ2-1, is as follows: GAGVSQSPSNKVTEKGKDVELRCDPISGHTALYWYRQSLGQGLEFLIYFQGNSAPDKSGLPSDRFSAERTGGSVSTLTIQRTQQEDSAVYLCASNSMTGSNSPLHFGPGTRLTVL.

This clonotype ranks as medium-sized. The chain has TRBV7-9 and TRBJ2-1; D possibly corresponds to TRBD2 (7 bases). V was shortened by 3 bases and J by 8 bases, with 11 bases between the two germline ends. In germline, CDR1 is SEHNR, CDR2 FQNEAQ (reference sequence). This CDR3 region has 13 residues. The CDR3 reads CASSLGGGDEQFF. As DNA, the CDR3 is TGTGCCAGCAGCTTGGGGGGGGGCGATGAGCAGTTCTTC.

V usage is TRBV7-4 and J usage is TRBJ2-3, with TRBD1 matching over 9 bases. The ends lost 5 bases at V and 3 bases at J; junction bases unmatched: 6. The CDR3 length is 15 residues. Germline assignment: CDR1 SGHVT and CDR2 SQSDAQ. The chain's CDR3 is CASSARQGVTDTQYF. The CDR3 bases are TGTGCCAGCAGCGCAAGACAGGGGGTGACAGATACGCAGTATTTT. Based on the CDR3 plus reference TRBV7-4 and TRBJ2-3, the full variable domain is GAGVSQSPRYKVAKRGRDVALRCDSISGHVTLYWYRQTLGQGSEVLTYSQSDAQRDKSGRPSGRFSAERPERSVSTLKIQRTEQGDSAVYLCASSARQGVTDTQYFGPGTRLTVL.

This clonotype has at least ten counts. This rearrangement joins TRBV7-2 to TRBJ2-3, with D tentatively TRBD1 (7 bases). V was cut by 1 base and J by 4 bases, with 9 bases left in between. Germline-derived CDR1 and CDR2 are SGHTA and FQGNSA. CDR3 size: 14 residues. CDR3 DNA: TGTGCCAGCAGCTTAGGCAGGGGGGCAGATACGCAGTATTTT. Translating it yields CASSLGRGADTQYF.

The chain is built from TRBV7-1 and TRBJ2-3, with D uncertain. The DNA end is a closer match to TRBJ1-1, so the J assignment may be wrong. TRBV7-1 is an open reading frame whose function is uncertain. The CDR3 is 14 residues long. The CDR3 reads CASSSHALNTEAFF. The CDR3 DNA reads as TGTGCCAGCAGCTCTCATGCCCTGAACACTGAAGCTTTCTTT.

In its sample, this clonotype is medium-sized. The chain carries TRBV28 and TRBJ1-2; 8 positions agree with TRBD1. The CDR3 is 14 residues long. From germline, CDR1 is MDHEN and CDR2 SYDVKM. With V trimmed by 7 bases and J by 5 bases, 9 bases remained unmatched. The CDR3, as DNA: TGTGCCAGCAAAAACCGGACAGGGCGATATGGCTACACCTTC. Amino acid sequence: CASKNRTGRYGYTF.

Ten or more counts support this clonotype. The V call is TRBV28, the J call TRBJ2-5; 9 bases agree with TRBD1. CDR1 is MDHEN, CDR2 SYDVKM, per germline. V shed 6 bases, J shed 11 bases, and the junction held 7 bases outside the gene matches. The CDR3 extends over 12 amino acids. The CDR3 DNA reads TGTGCCAGCAGCTACAGGGGGCTGGAGCAGTACTTC. Translated, it gives CASSYRGLEQYF.

Only a few counts were recorded for this clonotype. This rearrangement joins TRBV7-2 to TRBJ2-7; D uncertain. The J call is uncertain, as TRBJ2-1 better fits the DNA end. From germline, CDR1 is SGHTA and CDR2 FQGNSA. The CDR3 has 12 residues. CDR3 amino acids: CASSLRMHEQFF. In DNA, the CDR3 is TGTGCCAGCAGCTTAAGGATGCACGAGCAGTTCTTC.

This clonotype ranks as medium-sized. V usage is TRBV7-2 and J usage is TRBJ2-5, with D unclear. This CDR3 is 12 amino acids long. Between the trimmed V and J ends, which lost 5 bases and 5 bases, there was a span of 9 bases. The germline gives CDR1 SGHTA, CDR2 FQGNSA. The CDR3 is CASSPMRETQYF. DNA of the CDR3: TGTGCCAGCAGCCCCATGCGGGAGACCCAGTACTTC.

In its sample, this clonotype was seen a few times. This sequence joins TRBV27 and TRBJ2-1, with unresolved D. TRBJ2-7 matches the DNA end more closely, so the J call is doubtful. This CDR3 is built from 13 residues. The germline V gene has CDR1 MNHEY and CDR2 SMNVEV (reference sequence). For the CDR3, the DNA is TGTGCCAGCAGTTTAAAGGTTTCCTACGAGCAGTACTTC. Protein product: CASSLKVSYEQYF.

This clonotype has at least ten counts. This sequence joins TRBV27 and TRBJ1-4; D not resolved. The CDR3 loop spans 15 amino acids. The germline CDR1 and CDR2 sequences are MNHEY and SMNVEV (reference sequence). V lost 3 bases and J 4 bases, leaving 12 bases between the germline ends. CDR3 sequence (DNA): TGTGCCAGCAGTTTTTTCCAGGCCGGTAATGAAAAACTGTTTTTT. Encoded protein: CASSFFQAGNEKLFF.

CDR3 in amino acids: CASSLRDSHSGANVLTF. The CDR3 coding sequence is TGTGCCAGCAGCCTACGGGACAGTCACTCTGGGGCCAACGTCCTGACTTTC. J is TRBJ2-6 and V is TRBV7-2, with 7 bases lining up with TRBD1. The germline CDR1 and CDR2 sequences are SGHTA and FQGNSA. CDR3 length equals 17 residues. Germline trimming cut 5 bases from V and 0 bases from J; bases unmatched to any gene: 7.

This clonotype was detected only once. CDR3 sequence (DNA): TGTGCCACCAGCAGAGTGGGCAGTTCCTACGAGCAGTACTTC. It specifies CATSRVGSSYEQYF. The chain has TRBV15 and TRBJ2-6; D not certain. The end of the DNA is better explained by TRBJ2-7, so the J call may be wrong. Germline lookup yields CDR1 LNHNV and CDR2 YYDKDF (reference sequence). CDR3 size: 14 residues.

This clonotype showed up just once. With a much larger clone just one base away, this may be a read error. The gene calls are TRBV6-1 and TRBJ2-1; TRBD1 agrees at 10 bases. CDR1 and CDR2 from the germline V gene are MNHNS and SASEGT. The CDR3 runs to 15 residues. The CDR3 here is CASSDRDRGLNEEFF. The CDR3 DNA is TGTGCCAGCAGCGACCGGGACAGGGGCCTCAATGAGGAGTTCTTC.

The rearrangement links TRBV12-3 or TRBV12-4 to TRBJ1-5; the D is unclear. The CDR3 consists of 12 residues. V shed 6 bases and J shed 10 bases, with 13 bases lying between them. CDR3 loop: CASSLGEGPQHF. The DNA of the CDR3 is TGTGCCAGCAGCCTGGGAGAAGGTCCCCAGCATTTT.

The V gene is TRBV20-1, the J gene TRBJ1-2; D unresolved. In germline, CDR1 is DFQATT, CDR2 SNEGSKA (reference sequence). The length of the CDR3 is 13 residues. Trimming took 6 bases from V and 3 from J, leaving 14 bases between them. The CDR3 coding sequence is TGCAGTGCACTTCTACAGAGGGACTATGGCTACACCTTC. Protein sequence: CSALLQRDYGYTF.

This chain uses TRBV28 with TRBJ2-3; D is unclear. This CDR3 has 16 amino acids. Germline V lookup: CDR1 MDHEN, CDR2 SYDVKM. Trimming shortened V by 4 bases and J by 0 bases, and 14 bases separated the two germline ends. The CDR3 here is CASSSPLYSSTDTQYF. CDR3 coding DNA: TGTGCCAGCAGTTCCCCCCTCTATTCTAGCACAGATACGCAGTATTTT. Supplemented by reference TRBV28 and TRBJ2-3, the full variable domain reads DVKVTQSSRYLVKRTGEKVFLECVQDMDHENMFWYRQDPGLGLRLIYFSYDVKMKEKGDIPEGYSVSREKKERFSLILESASTNQTSMYLCASSSPLYSSTDTQYFGPGTRLTVL.

This clonotype is deemed medium-sized (0.01 to 0.1%). The rearrangement uses TRBV7-9 and TRBJ1-1; possibly TRBD1 for D (5 bases). The length of the CDR3 is 15 residues. Trimming pared 6 bases from V and 4 bases from J, leaving 18 bases between. The germline gives CDR1 SEHNR, CDR2 FQNEAQ (reference sequence). The CDR3 loop is CASRSGGSTVTEAFF. The DNA of the CDR3 is TGTGCCAGCAGATCGGGGGGGAGTACGGTCACTGAAGCTTTCTTT. Complete variable domain (other parts from reference TRBV7-9 and TRBJ1-1): DTGVSQNPRHKITKRGQNVTFRCDPISEHNRLYWYRQTLGQGPEFLTYFQNEAQLEKSRLLSDRFSAERPKGSFSTLEIQRTEQGDSAMYLCASRSGGSTVTEAFFGQGTRLTVV.

V gene TRBV7-3 combines with J gene TRBJ2-1; TRBD2 aligns across 9 bases. CDR1 SGHTA and CDR2 FQGTGA come from the germline V gene. Trimming at V came to 5 bases and at J to 5 bases, leaving 7 bases not matched to a gene. The CDR3 has 15 residues. CDR3 residues: CASSLRGGRDNEQFF. The CDR3 region has the DNA TGTGCCAGCAGCCTGAGAGGCGGGAGGGACAATGAGCAGTTCTTC.

This clonotype was found a few times. A much bigger clone sits one base away, suggesting this may be a read error. The chain couples TRBV7-3 to TRBJ2-3; tentative D call: TRBD2 (6 bases). The germline gives CDR1 SGHTA, CDR2 FQGTGA. The V gene lost 1 base and the J gene lost 14 bases, with 40 bases spanning the gap. This CDR3 contains 21 residues. The CDR3 DNA sequence: TGTGCCAGCAGCTTAAGTCAGATTGCGGGAATCGCCTTCGCGAACACCGGGGAGCTGTATTTT. This gives the protein CASSLSQIAGIAFANTGELYF. The full variable domain, completed using reference TRBV7-3 and TRBJ2-3, is GAGVSQTPSNKVTEKGKYVELRCDPISGHTALYWYRQSLGQGPEFLIYFQGTGAADDSGLPNDRFFAVRPEGSVSTLKIQRTERGDSAVYLCASSLSQIAGIAFANTGELYFGPGTRLTVL.

This clonotype was picked up many times. The chain combines TRBV10-3 with TRBJ2-7, with 8 bases that match TRBD1. Trimming took 5 bases from V and 7 from J; bases not matched to a gene: 13. CDR3 size: 15 residues. The germline V gene encodes CDR1 ENHRY and CDR2 SYGVKD. The CDR3 loop is CAISPPQGATHEQYF. The CDR3 coding sequence is TGTGCCATCAGTCCCCCCCAGGGGGCTACCCATGAGCAGTACTTC.

This chain uses TRBV7-2 with TRBJ2-4, with TRBD2 matching over 9 bases. Per germline, CDR1 SGHTA and CDR2 FQGNSA. V shed 5 bases, J shed 13 bases, and the junction held 12 bases outside the gene matches. CDR3 length equals 14 residues. Written as DNA, the CDR3 is TGTGCCAGCAGCACAAGCGGGGGGCCTACGGAGCAGTACTTC. Its translation: CASSTSGGPTEQYF.